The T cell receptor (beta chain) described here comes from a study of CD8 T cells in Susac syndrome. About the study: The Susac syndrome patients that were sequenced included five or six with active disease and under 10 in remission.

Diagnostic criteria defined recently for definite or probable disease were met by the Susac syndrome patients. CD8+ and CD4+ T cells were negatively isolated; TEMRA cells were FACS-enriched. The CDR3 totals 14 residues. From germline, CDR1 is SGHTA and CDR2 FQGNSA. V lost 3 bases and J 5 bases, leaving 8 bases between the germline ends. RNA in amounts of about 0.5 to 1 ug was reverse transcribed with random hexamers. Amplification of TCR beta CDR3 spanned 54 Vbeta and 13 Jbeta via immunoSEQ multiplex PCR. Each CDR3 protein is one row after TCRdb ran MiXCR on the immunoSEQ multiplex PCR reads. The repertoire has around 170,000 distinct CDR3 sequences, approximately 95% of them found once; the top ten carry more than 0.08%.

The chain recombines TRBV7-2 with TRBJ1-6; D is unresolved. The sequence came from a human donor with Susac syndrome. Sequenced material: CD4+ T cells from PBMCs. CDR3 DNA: TGTGCCAGCAGCTTTTGGCAGGATAATTCACCCCTCCACTTT. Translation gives CASSFWQDNSPLHF.